This T cell receptor beta chain was recovered during a study of blood T cell repertoires in COVID-19. Overall study context: Sources were T cells, B-cell-depleted T cells, or PBMCs; the material itself was cDNA or gDNA.

Enrollment of patients from Seattle took place during active infection, with longitudinal follow-up. Per the authors' pipeline: By means of reference gene primer amplification, nucleated cell counts were estimated. Only in-frame clones appear in the TCRdb table, and some are missing; sequencing was by immunoSEQ multiplex PCR. V and J calls and clone size come straight from that table; D and trimming were deduced from the DNA. Among about 200,000 clones, more than 70% were seen once, and the ten largest hold roughly 19%. The sequencing sample was made of peripheral blood. This receptor was identified in a man aged 50-60 years with COVID-19, enrolled during active disease.

The CDR3 region is CASSSDRGDRTGELFF. DNA for the CDR3: TGTGCCAGCAGCTCGGACAGGGGGGATCGCACCGGGGAGCTGTTTTTT. This chain uses TRBV11-2 with TRBJ2-2; 10 bases are a match to TRBD1. The CDR3 spans 16 residues. Germline CDR1 and CDR2: SGHAT and FQNNGV. With 4 bases clipped from V and 4 bases from J, the junction kept 6 bases outside the gene matches. The complete variable domain, with remaining parts taken from reference TRBV11-2 and TRBJ2-2, reads EAGVAQSPRYKIIEKRQSVAFWCNPISGHATLYWYQQILGQGPKLLIQFQNNGVVDDSQLPKDRFSAERLKGVDSTLKIQPAKLEDSAVYLCASSSDRGDRTGELFFGEGSRLTVL.